This entry describes one T cell receptor beta chain. The data stem from a study of PD-L1 blockade in urothelial cancer. About the study: About 90% of the roughly 30 patients were men who had bladder-origin urothelial cancer. From 0 to 3 prior chemotherapy regimens had been given to the patients.

After removal of 5 bases from V and 1 base from J, the junction contained 3 bases not matched to a gene. The CDR3 contains 15 residues. From germline, CDR1 is MNHNY and CDR2 SVGAGI (reference sequence). Stated time point: pretreatment peripheral blood. The data were produced by immunoSEQ multiplex PCR, yet TCRdb's version contains in-frame clones alone and is incomplete. The sample shows fewer than 65,000 clones, around nine tenths of them seen only once. The chain uses TRBV6-6 and TRBJ2-1, with 9 nucleotides matching TRBD1. The sequence came from a woman between 55 and 75 years old with urothelial cancer. Material: PBMCs, obtained around atezolizumab (anti-PD-L1) treatment. The CDR3 nucleotides read TGTGCCAGCAGTCTACAGGGGGCATCCTACAATGAGCAGTTCTTC. It translates to CASSLQGASYNEQFF.